A selection of T cell receptor beta chains follows, all from one sample in a study of TIL therapy for anti-PD-1-resistant metastatic lung cancer. The assay was immunoSEQ multiplex PCR, and TCRdb's table has in-frame clones only and misses some. The sample holds tens of thousands of clones, approximately 77% seen once. Sequenced material: tumor tissue, taken at baseline. The receptors originated from a person aged 25 to 80 with non-small cell lung cancer. The CDR3 runs from the conserved cysteine through the conserved F or W. The D gene is left open where the match is weak. Some rows have no size entry. The others give once, few or many, or a class for an expanded clone.

D: TRBD2; J: TRBJ2-1; size: .; V: TRBV7-2; CDR3: CASSLIAGGESQFF; DNA: TGTGCCAGCAGCTTAATCGCGGGGGGGGAGTCGCAGTTCTTC
D: TRBD1; J: TRBJ1-1; size: .; V: TRBV5-5; CDR3: CASSPIPGQGLGDTEAFF; DNA: TGTGCCAGCAGCCCGATACCGGGACAGGGTCTGGGGGACACTGAAGCTTTCTTT
D: TRBD2; J: TRBJ2-3; size: .; V: TRBV29-1; CDR3: CSVEGRGGGYTQYF; DNA: TGCAGCGTTGAAGGGCGGGGGGGCGGTTATACGCAGTATTTT
D: TRBD2; J: TRBJ2-2; size: .; V: TRBV28; CDR3: CAGGTSGHGELFF; DNA: TGTGCCGGGGGGACTAGCGGCCACGGGGAGCTGTTTTTT
D: TRBD2; J: TRBJ2-3; size: .; V: TRBV11-2; CDR3: CASTPGAAGGTDTQYF; DNA: TGTGCCAGCACCCCCGGTGCCGCGGGGGGGACAGATACGCAGTATTTT
D: .; J: TRBJ2-2; size: .; V: TRBV19; CDR3: CASSIVGGLTGELFF; DNA: TGTGCCAGTAGTATAGTCGGGGGCCTTACCGGGGAGCTGTTTTTT
D: .; J: TRBJ2-1; size: .; V: TRBV19; CDR3: CASSIQGYGYNEQFF; DNA: TGTGCCAGTAGTATCCAGGGATACGGCTACAATGAGCAGTTCTTC
D: TRBD1; J: TRBJ2-1; size: few; V: TRBV18; CDR3: CASSPSTGSYNEQFF; DNA: TGTGCCAGCTCACCCTCGACAGGGTCCTACAATGAGCAGTTCTTC
D: .; J: TRBJ1-2; size: .; V: TRBV25-1; CDR3: CASSFSGVYGYTF; DNA: TGTGCCAGCAGTTTTTCGGGAGTATACGGCTACACCTTC
D: .; J: TRBJ2-5; size: .; V: TRBV7-7; CDR3: CASSQTMETQYF; DNA: TGTGCCAGCAGCCAAACAATGGAGACCCAGTACTTC
D: .; J: TRBJ2-7; size: medium-sized; V: TRBV20-1; CDR3: CSARDPRGQYF; DNA: TGCAGTGCTAGAGATCCTCGGGGGCAGTACTTC
D: .; J: TRBJ1-1; size: .; V: TRBV7-9; CDR3: CASSPASTGLNTEAFF; DNA: TGTGCCAGCAGCCCGGCGTCAACAGGGCTGAACACTGAAGCTTTCTTT
D: TRBD2; J: TRBJ2-6; size: few; V: TRBV6-8; CDR3: CASSDRTSGGPGANVLTF; DNA: TGTGCCAGCAGTGACCGAACTAGCGGGGGGCCTGGGGCCAACGTCCTGACTTTC
D: TRBD1; J: TRBJ1-6; size: .; V: TRBV19; CDR3: CATATAGGAYNSPLHF; DNA: TGTGCCACCGCAACCGCAGGGGGCGCCTATAATTCACCCCTCCACTTT
D: TRBD2; J: TRBJ2-3; size: .; V: TRBV27; CDR3: CASSYEPGLVTDTQYF; DNA: TGTGCCAGCAGTTATGAACCGGGACTAGTCACAGATACGCAGTATTTT
D: TRBD1; J: TRBJ1-3; size: .; V: TRBV6-1; CDR3: CASSERGTGGNTIYF; DNA: TGTGCCAGCAGTGAACGTGGGACAGGTGGAAACACCATATATTTT
D: .; J: TRBJ1-5; size: .; V: TRBV5-4; CDR3: CASSFGPNNQPQHF; DNA: TGTGCCAGCAGCTTTGGACCCAACAATCAGCCCCAGCATTTT
D: TRBD2; J: TRBJ2-3; size: .; V: TRBV4-3; CDR3: CASSQDGSGGADTQYF; DNA: TGCGCCAGCAGCCAAGATGGTAGCGGGGGAGCAGATACGCAGTATTTT
D: .; J: TRBJ2-1; size: .; V: TRBV2; CDR3: CASSVTSYNEQFF; DNA: TGTGCCAGCAGTGTGACAAGTTACAATGAGCAGTTCTTC
D: .; J: TRBJ2-3; size: .; V: TRBV5-1; CDR3: CASSSGTFNPPDTQYF; DNA: TGCGCCAGCAGCTCTGGGACATTTAACCCCCCAGATACGCAGTATTTT
D: .; J: TRBJ1-2; size: .; V: TRBV18; CDR3: CASSPSQGANYGYTF; DNA: TGTGCCAGCTCACCATCCCAGGGAGCTAACTATGGCTACACCTTC
D: TRBD2; J: TRBJ2-5; size: .; V: TRBV6-6; CDR3: CASSYRRGEETQYF; DNA: TGTGCCAGCAGTTACCGGCGGGGGGAGGAGACCCAGTACTTC
D: .; J: TRBJ1-2; size: medium-sized; V: TRBV6-5; CDR3: CASSYLQVPANYGYTF; DNA: TGTGCCAGCAGTTACTTACAGGTCCCCGCTAACTATGGCTACACCTTC